Listed below are T cell receptor beta chains from one sample, sequenced in a study of T cell repertoires in cytomegalovirus infection. TCRdb re-called the reads through MiXCR, storing one row per CDR3 protein. The table includes around 530,000 distinct CDR3 sequences, around a quarter detected once. Input material: PBMCs. These receptors originate from a human donor in good health (CMV status not recorded). Some clones in this sample may be carry-over from other donors' samples. The CDR3 runs from the conserved cysteine through the conserved F or W. D genes are given only for firm matches. Rows may omit the clone size; those that give it use once, few, many or a size class.

j_call v_call clone_size d_call cdr3_nt cdr3_aa
TRBJ2-2 TRBV10-3 NA TRBD1 TGTGCCATCAGTAGCGGACAGGGGAACACCGGGGAGCTGTTTTTT CAISSGQGNTGELFF
TRBJ1-4 TRBV7-2 few NA TGTGCCAGCAGCTTAGAGATCCAGGCAACTAATGAAAAACTGTTTTTT CASSLEIQATNEKLFF
TRBJ1-2 TRBV5-1 NA NA TGCGCCAGCAAAAGTAGGTCAGCTTTCCGGGAAGGCTACACCTTC CASKSRSAFREGYTF
TRBJ1-5 TRBV19 NA TRBD1 TGTGCCAGTAGTATAGGCCCGACAGGGATTGACAATCAGCCCCAGCATTTT CASSIGPTGIDNQPQHF
TRBJ1-1 TRBV7-9 few NA TGTGCCAGCAGCCCCTTCCGGAACACTGAAGCTTTCTTT CASSPFRNTEAFF
TRBJ2-6 TRBV7-2 many NA TGTGCCAGCAGTCCCCAAGGCGGGGTTCGGGCCAACGTCCTGACTTTC CASSPQGGVRANVLTF
TRBJ1-2 TRBV5-6 few NA TGTGCCAGCAGCTTGGGGACAGAAATTTATGGCTACACCTTC CASSLGTEIYGYTF
TRBJ2-2 TRBV15 NA NA TGTGCCACCAGCAGAGATCTCGTAGCGTTGCCCGGGGAGCTGTTTTTT CATSRDLVALPGELFF
TRBJ2-4 TRBV12-3/TRBV12-4 NA NA TGTGCCAGCAGAGCGGACAGTTCGGCCAAAAACATTCAGTACTTC CASRADSSAKNIQYF
TRBJ2-7 TRBV7-2 few NA TGTGCCAGCAGCTTAGTGGGACAGCAGTACTTC CASSLVGQQYF
TRBJ1-2 TRBV6-2/TRBV6-3 few NA TGTGCCAGCGGCGAAGGGTTCTATGGCTACACCTTC CASGEGFYGYTF
TRBJ2-3 TRBV7-6 many NA TGTGCCAGCAGCCTTCTGGCTAGCGCGAGCACAGATACGCAGTATTTT CASSLLASASTDTQYF
TRBJ2-1 TRBV7-2 many TRBD1 TGTGCCAGCAGCTTAGGACAGGGAACAAATGAGCAGTTCTTC CASSLGQGTNEQFF
TRBJ2-1 TRBV24-1 NA TRBD2 TGTGCCACCAGTGACCCGGGACTAGCGGGAGGATGGAATGAGCAGTTCTTC CATSDPGLAGGWNEQFF
TRBJ2-3 TRBV29-1 NA NA TGCAGCGTTTTGGAGCCGGAAAAAGATACGCAGTATTTT CSVLEPEKDTQYF
TRBJ2-4 TRBV28 NA NA TGTGCCAGCAGTTTAATTACAGGAAGCGAGGGGACTGCAAGAGCCAAAAACATTCAGTACTTC CASSLITGSEGTARAKNIQYF
TRBJ2-2 TRBV7-2 few NA TGTGCCAGCAGCTTAGGGTCGGGGTTGGGCGGGGAGCTGTTTTTT CASSLGSGLGGELFF
TRBJ2-5 TRBV6-2/TRBV6-3 many NA TGTGCCAGCAGCCACCCGACAGAACTAAAAGAGACCCAGTACTTC CASSHPTELKETQYF
TRBJ2-1 TRBV29-1 NA TRBD1 TGCAGCGTTGGCCTGGGACAGGGGGCGCGTAATGAGCAGTTCTTC CSVGLGQGARNEQFF
TRBJ2-2 TRBV7-2 many NA TGTGCCAGCAGCGAAATGTTAGCGATCGGGGAGCTGTTTTTT CASSEMLAIGELFF
TRBJ2-7 TRBV11-1 NA NA TGTGCCAGCAGCTCACCGGGACGGAGCGAGCAGTACTTC CASSSPGRSEQYF
TRBJ2-1 TRBV6-2/TRBV6-3 NA NA TGTGCCAGCAGTCAAACGGGACTGCCCCCCAATGAGCAGTTCTTC CASSQTGLPPNEQFF
TRBJ1-4 TRBV7-6 NA TRBD1 TGTGCCAGCAGCTCCAGGGACAGGGCGGGGAGAAAGAATGAAAAACTGTTTTTT CASSSRDRAGRKNEKLFF
TRBJ2-3 TRBV12-3/TRBV12-4 few NA TGTGCCAGCAGTCCAAACCCGGAGGATACGCAGTATTTT CASSPNPEDTQYF
TRBJ2-7 TRBV5-1 NA TRBD1 TGCGCCAGCAGCCTTGGACAGGGGGTCCCCTACGAGCAGTACTTC CASSLGQGVPYEQYF
TRBJ2-5 TRBV7-6 NA NA TGTGCCAGCAGCGCCTCCGGGGGAGAGACCCAGTACTTC CASSASGGETQYF
TRBJ1-2 TRBV5-1 few NA TGCGCCAGCAGCTTGTCAGAGAACTATGGCTACACCTTC CASSLSENYGYTF
TRBJ2-2 TRBV6-2/TRBV6-3 few TRBD2 TGTGCCAGCAAAGTTAGCGGGGGCTCGAACACCGGGGAGCTGTTTTTT CASKVSGGSNTGELFF
TRBJ2-7 TRBV7-2 NA NA TGTGCCAGCAGCTTAGAAAGGCGAGCGGCCTACGAGCAGTACTTC CASSLERRAAYEQYF
TRBJ1-1 TRBV27 once NA TGTGCCAGCAGTTTATTAGGAGAGCCGGCTTTCTTT CASSLLGEPAFF
TRBJ2-1 TRBV5-4 NA NA TGTGCCAGCAGCCTATGGCCGGAGAAGCAGTTCTTC CASSLWPEKQFF
TRBJ2-7 TRBV6-1 NA NA TGTGCCAGCAGTCGGGTGACGGGGCGAAGCCCTCTCGAGCAGTACTTC CASSRVTGRSPLEQYF
TRBJ2-2 TRBV6-2/TRBV6-3 many NA TGTGCCAGCAGTTTTGCAAGGCCGCCAACCGGGGAGCTGTTTTTT CASSFARPPTGELFF
TRBJ1-1 TRBV27 few NA TGTGCCAGCAGTTCCATAGGGGGCACTGAAGCTTTCTTT CASSSIGGTEAFF
TRBJ1-1 TRBV2 many NA TGTGCCAGCAGCGGGGAGACTGAAGCTTTCTTT CASSGETEAFF
TRBJ2-2 TRBV6-1 few NA TGTGCCAGCAGACTAACAGGGGAGGAAACCGGGGAGCTGTTTTTT CASRLTGEETGELFF
TRBJ1-2 TRBV10-3 few TRBD1 TGTGCCATCAGTCGACAGGGGGCACGTAACTATGGCTACACCTTC CAISRQGARNYGYTF
TRBJ2-6 TRBV28 few NA TGTGCCAGCAGTCTGACGGACCAAAGGGCCAACGTCCTGACTTTC CASSLTDQRANVLTF
TRBJ2-3 TRBV10-3 NA TRBD1 TGTGCCATCAGTGAGTCGTTTGGACAGGCTAGCACAGATACGCAGTATTTT CAISESFGQASTDTQYF
TRBJ1-1 TRBV7-8 few NA TGTGCCAGCAGCTTAGCTACACAGGGCGTCATGAACACTGAAGCTTTCTTT CASSLATQGVMNTEAFF
TRBJ2-1 TRBV11-3 NA NA TGTGCCAGCAGCCCGGGAAGGGGGGCCGCCCTTTACAATGAGCAGTTCTTC CASSPGRGAALYNEQFF